Sequencing of this T cell receptor (beta chain) was carried out in a study of T cells in Graves' hyperthyroidism and ophthalmopathy. Study conclusions and caveats: The model foresaw ophthalmopathy a median approximately 6.1 months prior to onset.

The CDR3 spans 14 residues. Trimming cost V 3 bases and J 0 bases, with 9 bases left between them. Germline assignment: CDR1 SQVTM and CDR2 ANQGSEA. RNA transcripts served as the template for amplifying TCR beta CDR3 regions. Primed by the HTBI set, a first-round RT-PCR was run on the TCR CDR3. TCRdb independently ran MiXCR on the multiplex PCR reads; one entry per CDR3 protein. Of fewer than 400,000 distinct CDR3 sequences detected, over 11% appear once; the ten largest clones hold 25% to 30%. In the case of this clonotype: Its specificity is not known.

Ophthalmopathy patients showed a Clinical Activity Score of at least 3, NOSPECS grade of at least 4 and duration under 3 months. Diagnosis relied on clinical symptoms, serum thyroxine and TRAb, thyroid ultrasound and orbital computed tomography. Fresh peripheral blood, 8 to 10 ml of it, supplied the PBMCs. This rearrangement joins TRBV29-1 to TRBJ1-3; D is unresolved. This clonotype originated in a man in his fifties or sixties with Graves' ophthalmopathy. Sequenced: blood. The CDR3 loop is CSVEGNNSGNTIYF. DNA of the CDR3: TGCAGCGTTGAGGGCAATAACTCTGGAAACACCATATATTTT. Full variable domain (rest looked up from reference TRBV29-1 and TRBJ1-3): SAVISQKPSRDICQRGTSLTIQCQVDSQVTMMFWYRQQPGQSLTLIATANQGSEATYESGFVIDKFPISRPNLTFSTLTVSNMSPEDSSIYLCSVEGNNSGNTIYFGEGSWLTVV.